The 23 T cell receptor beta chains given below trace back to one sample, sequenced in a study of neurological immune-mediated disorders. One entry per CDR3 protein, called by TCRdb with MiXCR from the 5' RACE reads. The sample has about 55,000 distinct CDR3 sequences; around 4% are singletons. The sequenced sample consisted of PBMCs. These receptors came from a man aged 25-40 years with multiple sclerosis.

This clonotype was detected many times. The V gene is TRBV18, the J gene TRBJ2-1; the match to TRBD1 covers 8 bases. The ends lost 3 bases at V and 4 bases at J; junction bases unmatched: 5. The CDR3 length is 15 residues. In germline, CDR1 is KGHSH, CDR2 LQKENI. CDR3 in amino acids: CASSPPGQVYNEQFF. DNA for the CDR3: TGTGCCAGCTCACCGCCGGGACAGGTTTACAATGAGCAGTTCTTC.

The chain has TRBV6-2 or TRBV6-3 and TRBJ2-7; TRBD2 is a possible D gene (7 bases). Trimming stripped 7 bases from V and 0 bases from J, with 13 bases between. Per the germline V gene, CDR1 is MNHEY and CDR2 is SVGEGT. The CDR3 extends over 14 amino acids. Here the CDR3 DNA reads TGTGCCAGCACCAAGGGGGGGTCCTCCTACGAGCAGTACTTC. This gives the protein CASTKGGSSYEQYF.

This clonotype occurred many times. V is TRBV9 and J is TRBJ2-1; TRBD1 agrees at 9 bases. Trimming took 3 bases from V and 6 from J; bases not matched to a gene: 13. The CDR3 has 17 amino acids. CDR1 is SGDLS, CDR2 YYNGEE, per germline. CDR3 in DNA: TGTGCCAGCAGCGCGAGAGGTGGGACAGGGAGGATCAATGAGCAGTTCTTC. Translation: CASSARGGTGRINEQFF.

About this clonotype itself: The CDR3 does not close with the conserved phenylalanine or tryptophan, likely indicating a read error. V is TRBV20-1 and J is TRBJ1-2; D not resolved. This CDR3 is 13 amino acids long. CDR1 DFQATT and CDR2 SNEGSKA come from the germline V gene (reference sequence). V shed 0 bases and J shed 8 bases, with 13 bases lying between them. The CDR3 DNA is TGCAGTGCTAGAGATGGGAGTTTCGGGGGCTACACCAAC. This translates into CSARDGSFGGYTN.

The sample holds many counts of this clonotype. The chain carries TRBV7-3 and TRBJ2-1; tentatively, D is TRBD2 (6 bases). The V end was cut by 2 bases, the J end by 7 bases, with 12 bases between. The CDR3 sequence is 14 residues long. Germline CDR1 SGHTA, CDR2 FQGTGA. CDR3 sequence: CASSLRERDNEQFF. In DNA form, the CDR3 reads TGTGCCAGCAGCTTACGGGAGCGAGATAATGAGCAGTTCTTC.

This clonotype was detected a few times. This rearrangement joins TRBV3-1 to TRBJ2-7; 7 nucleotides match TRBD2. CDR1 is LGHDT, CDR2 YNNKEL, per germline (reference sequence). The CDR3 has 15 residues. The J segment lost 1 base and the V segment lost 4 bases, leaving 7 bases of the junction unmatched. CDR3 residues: CASSLGLGASYEQYF. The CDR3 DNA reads TGTGCCAGCAGCCTAGGACTAGGGGCATCCTACGAGCAGTACTTC.

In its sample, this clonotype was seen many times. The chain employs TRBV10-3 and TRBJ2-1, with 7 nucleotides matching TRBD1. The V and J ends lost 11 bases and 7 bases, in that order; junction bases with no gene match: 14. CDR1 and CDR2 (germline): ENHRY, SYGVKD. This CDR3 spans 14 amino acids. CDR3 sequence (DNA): TGTGCCGCCCGCCCCCATGACAGGGCAAATGAGCAGTTCTTC. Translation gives CAARPHDRANEQFF.

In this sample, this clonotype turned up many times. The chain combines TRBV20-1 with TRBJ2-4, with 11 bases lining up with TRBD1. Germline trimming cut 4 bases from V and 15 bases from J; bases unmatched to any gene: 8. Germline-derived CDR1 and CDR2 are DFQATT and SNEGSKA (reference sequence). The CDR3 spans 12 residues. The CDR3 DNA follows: TGCAGTGCTATGGGACAGGGGGACTTTAGGTACTTC. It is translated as CSAMGQGDFRYF.

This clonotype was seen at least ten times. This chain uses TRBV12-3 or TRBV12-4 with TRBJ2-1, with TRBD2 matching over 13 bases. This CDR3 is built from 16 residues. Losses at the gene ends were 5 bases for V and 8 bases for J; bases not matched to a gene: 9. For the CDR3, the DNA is TGTGCCAGCAGTCCGGGACTAGCGGGGAGGGGCTATGAGCAGTTCTTC. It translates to CASSPGLAGRGYEQFF.

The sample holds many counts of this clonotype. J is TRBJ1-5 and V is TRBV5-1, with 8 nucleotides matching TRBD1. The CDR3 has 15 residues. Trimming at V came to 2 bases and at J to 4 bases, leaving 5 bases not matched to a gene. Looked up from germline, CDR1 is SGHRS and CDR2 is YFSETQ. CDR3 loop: CASSFTGGENQPQHF. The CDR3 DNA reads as TGCGCCAGCAGCTTTACAGGGGGAGAAAATCAGCCCCAGCATTTT.

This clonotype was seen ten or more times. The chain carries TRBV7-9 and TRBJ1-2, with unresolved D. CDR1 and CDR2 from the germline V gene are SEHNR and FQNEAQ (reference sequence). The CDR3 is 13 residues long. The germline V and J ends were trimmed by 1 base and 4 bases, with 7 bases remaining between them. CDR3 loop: CASSLDVSYGYTF. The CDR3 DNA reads TGTGCCAGCAGCTTAGACGTGAGCTATGGCTACACCTTC.

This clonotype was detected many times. CDR3 nucleotide sequence: TGTGCCAGCAGTCCAGCGGGAGCCTGGGAGCAGTACTTC. Protein: CASSPAGAWEQYF. J is TRBJ2-7 and V is TRBV12-3 or TRBV12-4, with TRBD2 identical over 8 bases. Trimming took 5 bases from V and 7 from J; bases not matched to a gene: 7. CDR3 size: 13 residues.

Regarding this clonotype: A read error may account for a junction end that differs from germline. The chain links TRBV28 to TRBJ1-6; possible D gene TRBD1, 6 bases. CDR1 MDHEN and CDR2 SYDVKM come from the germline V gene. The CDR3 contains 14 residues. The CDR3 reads CASIKIQGNSPLNF. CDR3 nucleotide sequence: TGTGCCAGCATAAAAATACAGGGCAATTCACCCCTCAACTTT.

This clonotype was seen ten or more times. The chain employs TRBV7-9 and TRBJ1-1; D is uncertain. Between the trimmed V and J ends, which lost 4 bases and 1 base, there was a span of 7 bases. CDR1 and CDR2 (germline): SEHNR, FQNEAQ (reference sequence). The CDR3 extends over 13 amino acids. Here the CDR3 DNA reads TGTGCCAGCAGCTGGGAATCGAACACTGAAGCTTTCTTT. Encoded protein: CASSWESNTEAFF.

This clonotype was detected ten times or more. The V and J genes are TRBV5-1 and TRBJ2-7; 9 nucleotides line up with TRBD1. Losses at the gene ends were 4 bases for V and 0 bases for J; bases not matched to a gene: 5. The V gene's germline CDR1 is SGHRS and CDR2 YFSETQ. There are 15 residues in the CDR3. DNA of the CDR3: TGCGCCAGCAGCACGGGGACAGGGTCCTCCTACGAGCAGTACTTC. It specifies CASSTGTGSSYEQYF.

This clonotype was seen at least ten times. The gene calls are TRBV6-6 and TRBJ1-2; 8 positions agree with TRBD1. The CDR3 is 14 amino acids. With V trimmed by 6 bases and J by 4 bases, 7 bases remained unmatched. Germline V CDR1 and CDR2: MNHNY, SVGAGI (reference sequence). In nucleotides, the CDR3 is TGTGCCAGCAGAGATCAGGGGGCGGTCTATGGCTACACCTTC. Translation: CASRDQGAVYGYTF.

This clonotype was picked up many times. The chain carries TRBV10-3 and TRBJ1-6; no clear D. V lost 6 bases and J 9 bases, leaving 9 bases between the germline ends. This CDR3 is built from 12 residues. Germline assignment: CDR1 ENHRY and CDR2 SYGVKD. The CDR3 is CAIRTLGSPLHF. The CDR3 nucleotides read TGTGCCATCAGAACGCTTGGTTCACCCCTCCACTTT.

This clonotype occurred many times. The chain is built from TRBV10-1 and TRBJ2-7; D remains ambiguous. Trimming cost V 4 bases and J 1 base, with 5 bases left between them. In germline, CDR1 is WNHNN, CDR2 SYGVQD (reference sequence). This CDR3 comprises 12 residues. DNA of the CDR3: TGCGCCAGCAGTGGACCGTCCTACGAGCAGTACTTC. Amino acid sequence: CASSGPSYEQYF.

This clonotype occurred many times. The CDR3 spells CSARDPGSNQPQHF. The CDR3 DNA is TGCAGTGCTAGAGATCCAGGCTCCAATCAGCCCCAGCATTTT. The chain uses TRBV20-1 and TRBJ1-5; D ambiguous. The CDR3 runs 14 residues. V lost 0 bases, J lost 3 bases, and 9 bases lay in between. Germline values: CDR1 DFQATT, CDR2 SNEGSKA (reference sequence).

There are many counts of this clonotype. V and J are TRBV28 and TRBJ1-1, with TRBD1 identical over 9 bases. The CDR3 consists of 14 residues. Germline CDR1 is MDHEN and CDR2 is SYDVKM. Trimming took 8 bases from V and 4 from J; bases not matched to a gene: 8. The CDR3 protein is CASRSGQGSTEAFF. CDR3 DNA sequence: TGTGCCAGCCGCTCTGGACAGGGGAGCACTGAAGCTTTCTTT. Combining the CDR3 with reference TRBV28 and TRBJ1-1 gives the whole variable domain DVKVTQSSRYLVKRTGEKVFLECVQDMDHENMFWYRQDPGLGLRLIYFSYDVKMKEKGDIPEGYSVSREKKERFSLILESASTNQTSMYLCASRSGQGSTEAFFGQGTRLTVV.

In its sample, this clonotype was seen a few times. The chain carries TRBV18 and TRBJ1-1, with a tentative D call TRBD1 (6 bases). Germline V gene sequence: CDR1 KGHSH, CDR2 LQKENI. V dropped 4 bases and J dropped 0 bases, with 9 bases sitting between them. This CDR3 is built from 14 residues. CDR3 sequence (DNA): TGTGCCAGCTCACGGGACACAATGAACACTGAAGCTTTCTTT. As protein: CASSRDTMNTEAFF.

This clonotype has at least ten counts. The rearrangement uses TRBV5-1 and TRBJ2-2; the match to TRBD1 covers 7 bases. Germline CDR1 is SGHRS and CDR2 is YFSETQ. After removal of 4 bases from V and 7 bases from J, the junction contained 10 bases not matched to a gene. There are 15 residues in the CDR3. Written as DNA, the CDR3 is TGCGCCAGCAGCCTAGACAGGGCGTACGGCGGGGAGCTGTTTTTT. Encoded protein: CASSLDRAYGGELFF.

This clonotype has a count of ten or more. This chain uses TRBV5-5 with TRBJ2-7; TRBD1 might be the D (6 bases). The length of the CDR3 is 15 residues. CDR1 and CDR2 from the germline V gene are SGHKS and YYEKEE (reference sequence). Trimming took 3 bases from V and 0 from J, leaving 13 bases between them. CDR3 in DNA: TGTGCCAGCAGCTACCACCCGACAGGCTCCTACGAGCAGTACTTC. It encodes CASSYHPTGSYEQYF.